This T cell receptor beta chain stems from a study of blood T cell repertoires in COVID-19. Study as a whole: The samples span acute and convalescent COVID-19 from the United States, Italy and Spain. Nucleic acid was either cDNA or gDNA, and it came from T cells, B-cell-depleted T cells, or PBMCs.

In the original analysis: The authors estimated nucleated cell counts from reference gene primer amplification. Only in-frame clones appear in the TCRdb table, and some are missing; sequencing was by immunoSEQ multiplex PCR. D and trimming were read from the DNA, whereas the V and J calls and clone size are those reported in that table. Here the sample spans around 200,000 clones, about 86% being singletons. The CDR3 has 18 residues. Germline CDR1 SGHRS, CDR2 YFSETQ. V dropped 2 bases and J dropped 0 bases, with 15 bases sitting between them. The rearrangement uses TRBV5-1 and TRBJ2-6, with a tentative D call TRBD1 (6 bases). What was sequenced was peripheral blood. This sequence was found in a woman under 30 who had recovered from COVID-19. The DNA for the CDR3 is TGCGCCAGCAGCTTTACTGGCAGGGGTTACTCTGGGGCCAACGTCCTGACTTTC. The encoded protein is CASSFTGRGYSGANVLTF.